This TCR beta chain appears in the sequencing data of a study of Graves' ophthalmopathy and Graves' hyperthyroidism. This clonotype has at least ten counts. For repertoire sequencing, the TCR beta CDR3 regions were amplified from RNA transcripts. RT-PCR with HTBI primers came first, then second-round multiplex PCR. From the multiplex PCR reads, TCRdb called clonotypes with MiXCR, one entry per CDR3 protein. Of 680,000 or so distinct CDR3 sequences detected, around a fifth appear once; the ten largest clones hold about 6.6%. Material for sequencing was peripheral blood. The clonotype was recovered from a woman between 18 and 30 years old with stable Graves' hyperthyroidism. Some clones in this sample may be carry-over from other donors' samples.

The CDR3 protein is CASSERSRANYGYTF. As DNA, the CDR3 is TGTGCCAGCAGTGAAAGATCCAGAGCTAACTATGGCTACACCTTC. V usage is TRBV6-1 and J usage is TRBJ1-2; D remains ambiguous. V was trimmed by 2 bases and J by 0 bases, leaving 10 bases between them. The CDR3 is 15 amino acids. The germline gives CDR1 MNHNS, CDR2 SASEGT.